The clone carrying this TCR beta chain appeared once. Its cognate antigen is unknown. This specimen belongs to a study of CD8+ T cells in alopecia areata. Study outcomes and limitations: Sharing of TCRs across patients appeared less clear than in mice, possibly for HLA-related reasons.

Once RNA had been extracted, it was reverse transcribed into cDNA to act as the sequencing template. Using immunoSEQ multiplex PCR, the repertoire was profiled, and TCRdb retains in-frame clones only, with some absent. The table records under 250,000 clones, around 62% of them present only once. CDR3 size: 14 residues. Germline CDR1 is SGHDN and CDR2 is FVKESK. Trimming removed 8 bases from V and 6 bases from J, with 18 bases in between. The rearrangement uses TRBV14 and TRBJ2-3; D is unclear. The sequenced sample was CD4+ T cells sorted from blood, obtained at week 0. The receptor was derived from a human donor with alopecia areata. The CDR3 nucleotides are TGTGCCAGCGCCGGGCTCTCCCGCTCCGATACGCAGTATTTT. Translation gives CASAGLSRSDTQYF.